This T cell receptor beta chain is from a study of T cell repertoires in cytomegalovirus infection. One entry per CDR3 protein, called by TCRdb with MiXCR from the reads. The top ten hold roughly 13% of the sample, which has hundreds of thousands of distinct CDR3 sequences, roughly 30% seen once. Notes on the study in general: There were carriers of CMV plus the relevant HLA, and cumulative public TCR beta family frequency identified them. HLA-C-restricted CMV-specific TCR beta clonotypes prevailed in the ex vivo response.

This CDR3 contains 16 residues. V shed 4 bases and J 0 bases; nucleotides not matched to a gene: 3. Germline V gives CDR1 MNHEY, CDR2 SVGAGI. Concerning this clonotype itself: As yet, its antigen is unknown.

The V call is TRBV6-5, the J call TRBJ2-1; 10 positions match TRBD2. Here the sequenced sample was cultured CD8+ T cells from PBMCs, taken from culture after CMV antigen stimulation. This TCR was recovered from a human donor in good health (CMV status not recorded). Some clones in this sample may be carry-over from other donors' samples. CDR3 in amino acids: CASSWGLAFSYNEQFF. In DNA form, the CDR3 reads TGTGCCAGCAGTTGGGGACTAGCGTTCTCCTACAATGAGCAGTTCTTC.